Below are 7 T cell receptor beta chains sequenced from a single sample in a study of control samples from healthy donors and cancer patients. Data came from immunoSEQ multiplex PCR; TCRdb stores just in-frame clones and leaves some out. The repertoire holds 20,000 to 25,000 clones, with 83% as singletons. The sample taken for sequencing was PBMCs. The source is a man aged 60 to 75 with head and neck cancer.

This chain joins TRBV13 and TRBJ2-5; the D gene is possibly TRBD2 (6 bases). The germline V gene encodes CDR1 PRHDT and CDR2 FYEKMQ (reference sequence). The CDR3 has 15 residues. The V gene lost 5 bases and the J gene lost 5 bases, with 18 bases spanning the gap. This CDR3 reads CASSPQRGGEETQYF. The CDR3 nucleotides are TGTGCCAGCAGCCCTCAAAGGGGCGGGGAGGAGACCCAGTACTTC.

This clone showed up just a few times. This rearrangement joins TRBV2 to TRBJ1-4, with no clear D. Looked up from germline, CDR1 is SNHLY and CDR2 is FYNNEI. The CDR3 totals 10 residues. Trimming cost V 1 base and J 9 bases, with 0 bases left between them. The CDR3 loop reads CASSEEKLFF. Here the CDR3 DNA reads TGTGCCAGCAGTGAAGAAAAACTGTTTTTT.

The chain recombines TRBV2 with TRBJ2-2; 10 bases line up with TRBD2. Germline CDR1 SNHLY, CDR2 FYNNEI. The CDR3 has 13 residues. V gave up 7 bases and J gave up 6 bases; unmatched junction bases: 2. The CDR3 DNA reads TGTGCCAGCAAAGCGGGGGGGCCCGGGGAGCTGTTTTTT. Translated: CASKAGGPGELFF.

The CDR3 spells CATSPSRLSYEQYF. The CDR3, as DNA: TGTGCCACCAGCCCCTCCAGGTTGAGTTACGAGCAGTACTTC. The chain employs TRBV15 and TRBJ2-7; D is uncertain. Trimming removed 5 bases at V and 4 bases at J, with 15 bases between. Germline lookup yields CDR1 LNHNV and CDR2 YYDKDF (reference sequence). This CDR3 spans 14 amino acids.

This rearrangement joins TRBV27 to TRBJ1-1, with TRBD1 matching over 7 bases. J lost 4 bases, V lost 5 bases, and 4 bases had no gene match. There are 13 residues in the CDR3. The germline CDR1 and CDR2 sequences are MNHEY and SMNVEV (reference sequence). CDR3 nucleotide sequence: TGTGCCAGCAGTGAAAGGGGGCCCACTGAAGCTTTCTTT. Protein: CASSERGPTEAFF.

The gene calls are TRBV14 and TRBJ1-4; 8 bases align to TRBD1. The CDR3 sequence is 14 residues long. The germline V gene encodes CDR1 SGHDN and CDR2 FVKESK. V dropped 4 bases and J dropped 7; count of bases not matched to a gene: 5. Here the CDR3 DNA reads TGTGCCAGCAGCCTCAGGGGGCGGTTTGAAAAACTGTTTTTT. Protein: CASSLRGRFEKLFF.

V and J are TRBV30 and TRBJ2-7; 7 bases are a match to TRBD1. Germline lookup yields CDR1 GTSNPN and CDR2 SVGIG (reference sequence). J lost 7 bases, V lost 3 bases, and 9 bases had no gene match. CDR3 length equals 13 residues. The CDR3 DNA sequence: TGTGCCTGGAGAAGGGCAGGGGGTAGAGAGCAGTACTTC. Its translation is CAWRRAGGREQYF.